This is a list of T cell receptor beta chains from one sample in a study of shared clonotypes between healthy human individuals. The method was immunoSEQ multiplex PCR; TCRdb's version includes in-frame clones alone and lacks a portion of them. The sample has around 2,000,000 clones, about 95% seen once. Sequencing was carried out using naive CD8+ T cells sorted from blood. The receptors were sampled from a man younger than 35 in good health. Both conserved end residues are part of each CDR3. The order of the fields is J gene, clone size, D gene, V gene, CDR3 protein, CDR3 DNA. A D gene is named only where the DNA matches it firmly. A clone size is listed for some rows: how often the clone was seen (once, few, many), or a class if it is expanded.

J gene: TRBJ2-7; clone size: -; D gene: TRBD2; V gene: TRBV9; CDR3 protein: CASSVGLAEYSYEQYF; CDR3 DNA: TGTGCCAGCAGCGTGGGACTAGCGGAATACTCCTACGAGCAGTACTTC
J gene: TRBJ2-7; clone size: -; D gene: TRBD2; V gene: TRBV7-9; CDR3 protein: CASSLAAGAFNEQYF; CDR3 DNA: TGTGCCAGCAGCTTAGCGGCGGGAGCGTTCAACGAGCAGTACTTC
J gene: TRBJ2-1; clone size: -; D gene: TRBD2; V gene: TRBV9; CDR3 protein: CASSGTSGHNEQFF; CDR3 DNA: TGTGCCAGCAGCGGAACTAGCGGGCACAATGAGCAGTTCTTC
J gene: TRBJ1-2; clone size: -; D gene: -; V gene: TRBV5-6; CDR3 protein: CASSNDNYGYTF; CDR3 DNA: TGTGCCAGCAGTAATGATAACTATGGCTACACCTTC
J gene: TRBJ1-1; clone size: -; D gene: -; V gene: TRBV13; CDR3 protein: CASSFAGNTEAFF; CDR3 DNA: TGTGCCAGCAGCTTTGCGGGGAACACTGAAGCTTTCTTT
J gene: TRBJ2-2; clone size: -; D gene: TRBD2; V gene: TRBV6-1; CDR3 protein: CASSETLAGVGTGELFF; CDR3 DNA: TGTGCCAGCAGTGAAACGCTAGCGGGAGTTGGCACCGGGGAGCTGTTTTTT
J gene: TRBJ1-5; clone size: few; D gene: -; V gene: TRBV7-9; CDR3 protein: CASSLEDQPQHF; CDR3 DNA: TGTGCCAGCAGCTTAGAAGATCAGCCCCAGCATTTT
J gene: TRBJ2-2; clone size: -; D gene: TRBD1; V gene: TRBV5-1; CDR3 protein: CASSWEGGATGELFF; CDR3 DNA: TGCGCCAGCAGCTGGGAAGGGGGCGCAACCGGGGAGCTGTTTTTT
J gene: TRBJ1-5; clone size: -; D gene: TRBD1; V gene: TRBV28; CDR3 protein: CASSLTGANQPQHF; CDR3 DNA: TGTGCCAGCAGTTTAACAGGGGCGAATCAGCCCCAGCATTTT
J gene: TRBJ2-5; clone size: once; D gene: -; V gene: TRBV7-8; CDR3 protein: CASSLAGAGVWETQYF; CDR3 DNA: TGTGCCAGCAGCTTAGCGGGGGCAGGGGTATGGGAGACCCAGTACTTC
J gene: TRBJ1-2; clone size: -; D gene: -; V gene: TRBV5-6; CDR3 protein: CASSSDLTENYGYTF; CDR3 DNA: TGTGCCAGCAGCTCCGATCTTACAGAAAACTATGGCTACACCTTC
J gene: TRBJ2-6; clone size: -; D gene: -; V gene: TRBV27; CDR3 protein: CASSPTARSGANVLTF; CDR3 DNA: TGTGCCAGCAGCCCGACAGCCCGCTCTGGGGCCAACGTCCTGACTTTC
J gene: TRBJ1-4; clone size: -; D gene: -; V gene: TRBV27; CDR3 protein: CASSLMSGRREKLFF; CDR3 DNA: TGTGCCAGCAGTTTAATGTCAGGAAGGCGTGAAAAACTGTTTTTT
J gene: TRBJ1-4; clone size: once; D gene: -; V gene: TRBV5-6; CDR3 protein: CASSWDVDEKLFF; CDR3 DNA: TGTGCCAGCAGCTGGGACGTTGATGAAAAACTGTTTTTT
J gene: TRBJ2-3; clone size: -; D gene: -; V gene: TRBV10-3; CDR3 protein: CAARGQVTDTQYF; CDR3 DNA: TGTGCCGCCCGTGGGCAGGTCACAGATACGCAGTATTTT
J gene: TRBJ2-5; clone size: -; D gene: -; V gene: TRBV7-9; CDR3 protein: CASSLGTQETQYF; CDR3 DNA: TGTGCCAGCAGCTTAGGGACACAAGAGACCCAGTACTTC
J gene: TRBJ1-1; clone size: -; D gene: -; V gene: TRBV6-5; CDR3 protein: CASSFRAEILTAEAFF; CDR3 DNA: TGTGCCAGCAGTTTTCGGGCAGAGATTTTAACGGCTGAAGCTTTCTTT
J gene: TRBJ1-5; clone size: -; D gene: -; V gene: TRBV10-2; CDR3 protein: CASSPIGEFNQPQHF; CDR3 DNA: TGCGCCAGCAGCCCGATCGGGGAATTCAATCAGCCCCAGCATTTT
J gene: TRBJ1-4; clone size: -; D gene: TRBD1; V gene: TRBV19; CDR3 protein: CASSVGTATNEKLFF; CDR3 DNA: TGTGCCAGTAGTGTCGGGACAGCAACTAATGAAAAACTGTTTTTT
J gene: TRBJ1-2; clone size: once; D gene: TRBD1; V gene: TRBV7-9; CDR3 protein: CASSPGQGGGGRSGYTF; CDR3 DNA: TGTGCCAGCAGCCCCGGACAGGGAGGAGGAGGACGTAGTGGCTACACCTTC
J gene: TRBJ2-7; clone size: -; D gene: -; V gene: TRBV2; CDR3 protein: CASSEAGGHEQYF; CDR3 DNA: TGTGCCAGCAGTGAAGCGGGGGGCCACGAGCAGTACTTC
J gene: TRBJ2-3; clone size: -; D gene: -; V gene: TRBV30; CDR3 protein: CAWSLAWNTDTQYF; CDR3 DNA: TGTGCCTGGAGTCTGGCTTGGAACACAGATACGCAGTATTTT
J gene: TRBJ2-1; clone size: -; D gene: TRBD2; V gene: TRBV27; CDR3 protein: CASSLLTSGGAGEQFF; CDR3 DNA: TGTGCCAGCAGTCTCCTGACTAGCGGGGGGGCCGGTGAGCAGTTCTTC
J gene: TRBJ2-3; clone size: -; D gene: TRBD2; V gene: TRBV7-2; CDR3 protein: CASSLVLAGDVIADTQYF; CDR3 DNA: TGTGCCAGCAGCTTAGTGCTAGCGGGAGACGTTATTGCAGATACGCAGTATTTT
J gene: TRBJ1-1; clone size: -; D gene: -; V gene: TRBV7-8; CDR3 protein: CASSPYYRVAEAFF; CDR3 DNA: TGTGCCAGCAGCCCGTACTACAGGGTTGCTGAAGCTTTCTTT
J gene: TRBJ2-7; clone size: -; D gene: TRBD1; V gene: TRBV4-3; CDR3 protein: CASSPGTGIYEQYF; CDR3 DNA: TGCGCCAGCAGCCCCGGGACAGGGATCTACGAGCAGTACTTC
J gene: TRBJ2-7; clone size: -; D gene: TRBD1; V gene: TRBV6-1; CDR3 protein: CASSEGHWTGALGTYEQYF; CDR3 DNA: TGTGCCAGCAGTGAAGGACATTGGACAGGAGCCTTAGGAACCTACGAGCAGTACTTC
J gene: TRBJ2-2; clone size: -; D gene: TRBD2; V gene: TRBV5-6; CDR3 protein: CASSLPGLLNTGELFF; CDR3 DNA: TGTGCCAGCAGCTTGCCGGGACTACTGAACACCGGGGAGCTGTTTTTT
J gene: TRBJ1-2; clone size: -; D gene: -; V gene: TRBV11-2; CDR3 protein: CASSPGGAGYTF; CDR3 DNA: TGTGCCAGCAGCCCAGGTGGAGCTGGCTACACCTTC
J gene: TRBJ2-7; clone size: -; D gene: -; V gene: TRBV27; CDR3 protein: CASSPGQAYEQYF; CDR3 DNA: TGTGCCAGCAGTCCGGGACAAGCCTACGAGCAGTACTTC
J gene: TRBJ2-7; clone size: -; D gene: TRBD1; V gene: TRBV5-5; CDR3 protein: CASSFRGPSYVEQYF; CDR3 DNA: TGTGCCAGCAGCTTCAGGGGGCCATCTTACGTTGAGCAGTACTTC